A selection of T cell receptor beta chains follows, all from one sample in a study of CD8 T cells in ankylosing spondylitis. TCRdb reprocessed the 5' RACE reads via MiXCR and lists one record per CDR3 protein. The sample shows roughly 230,000 distinct CDR3 sequences, 10% of them seen only once. Input material: blood, either unsorted or a sorted T cell fraction (not recorded which). Receptors were obtained from a male donor with ankylosing spondylitis or in good health (not recorded which). The CDR3 runs from the conserved cysteine through the conserved F or W. D genes are given only for firm matches. The size entry is marked missing in some rows and otherwise reads once, few, many or a size class.

d_gene: TRBD2; abundance: many; v_gene: TRBV20-1; j_gene: TRBJ2-7; CDR3nt: TGCAGTGCTGGACTAGCGGGAGGGCCGCACTACGAGCAGTACTTC; CDR3aa: CSAGLAGGPHYEQYF
d_gene: .; abundance: once; v_gene: TRBV12-5; j_gene: TRBJ2-6; CDR3nt: TGTGCTAGTGGTCCCCTGACCTCTGGGGCCAACGTCCTGACTTTC; CDR3aa: CASGPLTSGANVLTF
d_gene: .; abundance: many; v_gene: TRBV10-3; j_gene: TRBJ1-2; CDR3nt: TGTGCCATCCAGTCCGACCGCCCGCTCAACTATGGCTACACCTTC; CDR3aa: CAIQSDRPLNYGYTF
d_gene: .; abundance: many; v_gene: TRBV4-2; j_gene: TRBJ2-2; CDR3nt: TGTGCCAGCAGCCAAGATCTGAGGGGAGAGGAGCTGTTTTTT; CDR3aa: CASSQDLRGEELFF
d_gene: .; abundance: many; v_gene: TRBV5-1; j_gene: TRBJ1-1; CDR3nt: TGCGCCAGCAGCTCGACAGGGAACACTGAAGCTTTCTTT; CDR3aa: CASSSTGNTEAFF
d_gene: TRBD1; abundance: many; v_gene: TRBV5-1; j_gene: TRBJ2-6; CDR3nt: TGCGCCAGCAGCCGCCGGGACAGGGCTAACTCTGGGGCCAACGTCCTGACTTTC; CDR3aa: CASSRRDRANSGANVLTF
d_gene: .; abundance: many; v_gene: TRBV18; j_gene: TRBJ2-3; CDR3nt: TGTGCCAGCTCACCACCGGTAGGAGGGGGCACAGATACGCAGTATTTT; CDR3aa: CASSPPVGGGTDTQYF
d_gene: TRBD2; abundance: many; v_gene: TRBV30; j_gene: TRBJ2-3; CDR3nt: TGTGCCTGGGAGCGGGGACCAGATACGCAGTATTTT; CDR3aa: CAWERGPDTQYF
d_gene: .; abundance: .; v_gene: TRBV7-9; j_gene: TRBJ2-7; CDR3nt: TGTGCCAGCAGCCAACCTGGGACTGCCCAGAGTAAGTACGAGCAGTACTTC; CDR3aa: CASSQPGTAQSKYEQYF
d_gene: TRBD1; abundance: few; v_gene: TRBV7-9; j_gene: TRBJ2-1; CDR3nt: TGTGCCAGCACCAGGGGGTTGGACAATGAGCAGTTCTTC; CDR3aa: CASTRGLDNEQFF
d_gene: .; abundance: .; v_gene: TRBV11-3; j_gene: TRBJ2-1; CDR3nt: TGTGCCAGCAGCTCTGGGGCCCTGCGGGATGAGCAGTTCTTC; CDR3aa: CASSSGALRDEQFF
d_gene: TRBD1; abundance: .; v_gene: TRBV29-1; j_gene: TRBJ1-2; CDR3nt: TGCAGCGTTTCCCCGACAGGGGACCTCTATGGCTACACCTTC; CDR3aa: CSVSPTGDLYGYTF
d_gene: .; abundance: .; v_gene: TRBV2; j_gene: TRBJ2-1; CDR3nt: TGTGCCAGCAGCCTCCCTGGGGCGAGCAATGAGCAGTTCTTC; CDR3aa: CASSLPGASNEQFF
d_gene: .; abundance: many; v_gene: TRBV29-1; j_gene: TRBJ2-1; CDR3nt: TGCAGCGTTGACCGGGGCTCCGTCAATGAGCAGTTCTTC; CDR3aa: CSVDRGSVNEQFF
d_gene: TRBD2; abundance: many; v_gene: TRBV20-1; j_gene: TRBJ2-1; CDR3nt: TGCAGTGCCTCAAATTCGTATGGCGGGAGACGCAATGAGCAGTTCTTC; CDR3aa: CSASNSYGGRRNEQFF
d_gene: TRBD2; abundance: many; v_gene: TRBV29-1; j_gene: TRBJ2-1; CDR3nt: TGCAGCGGGGCGGGGGACGCCAAGCAGTTCTTC; CDR3aa: CSGAGDAKQFF
d_gene: TRBD1; abundance: many; v_gene: TRBV6-2/TRBV6-3; j_gene: TRBJ2-5; CDR3nt: TGTGCCAGCAGCCCCCTCCACCCACGACAGGGTCAAGAGACCCAGTACTTC; CDR3aa: CASSPLHPRQGQETQYF
d_gene: TRBD1; abundance: many; v_gene: TRBV20-1; j_gene: TRBJ1-2; CDR3nt: TGCAGTGCTAGCCTACGGGACAGCCTGTCGGACTACACCTTC; CDR3aa: CSASLRDSLSDYTF
d_gene: TRBD1; abundance: many; v_gene: TRBV4-1; j_gene: TRBJ1-1; CDR3nt: TGCGCCAGCAGCCAAGAGGGACAGTTGAACACTGAAGCTTTCTTT; CDR3aa: CASSQEGQLNTEAFF
d_gene: .; abundance: many; v_gene: TRBV3-1; j_gene: TRBJ2-3; CDR3nt: TGTGCCAGCAGCCAAGATCAAGGGGGAGATACGCAGTATTTT; CDR3aa: CASSQDQGGDTQYF
d_gene: .; abundance: many; v_gene: TRBV9; j_gene: TRBJ2-5; CDR3nt: TGTGCCAGCAGCGTAGGCGTGGACTGGCGAACCGGAGAGACCCAGTACTTC; CDR3aa: CASSVGVDWRTGETQYF
d_gene: TRBD1; abundance: few; v_gene: TRBV29-1; j_gene: TRBJ2-7; CDR3nt: TGCAGCACAAGGGACAGGGTCGAGCAGTACTTC; CDR3aa: CSTRDRVEQYF
d_gene: .; abundance: many; v_gene: TRBV27; j_gene: TRBJ2-1; CDR3nt: TGTGCCAGCAGCATTAACAATGAGCAGTTCTTC; CDR3aa: CASSINNEQFF
d_gene: .; abundance: few; v_gene: TRBV2; j_gene: TRBJ2-1; CDR3nt: TGTGCCAGCAGTGAGAGGCGTGCAGGGAGCAATGAGCAGTTCTTC; CDR3aa: CASSERRAGSNEQFF
d_gene: .; abundance: many; v_gene: TRBV29-1; j_gene: TRBJ1-2; CDR3nt: TGCAGCGTTGAAGATAGGGCGGCAGGCTGGTATGGCTACACCTTC; CDR3aa: CSVEDRAAGWYGYTF
d_gene: .; abundance: .; v_gene: TRBV4-1; j_gene: TRBJ2-2; CDR3nt: TGCGCCAGCGGCTCCGGGACACTAAAGGGCGGGGAGCTGTTTTTT; CDR3aa: CASGSGTLKGGELFF
d_gene: TRBD1; abundance: many; v_gene: TRBV5-1; j_gene: TRBJ2-2; CDR3nt: TGCGCCACCCGGGGACAGGGGGCAAACGGGGAGCTGTTTTTT; CDR3aa: CATRGQGANGELFF
d_gene: .; abundance: .; v_gene: TRBV5-1; j_gene: TRBJ1-2; CDR3nt: TGCGCCAGCAGCTTGGATGGGGGACAAACAGGCTACACCTTC; CDR3aa: CASSLDGGQTGYTF
d_gene: .; abundance: many; v_gene: TRBV3-1; j_gene: TRBJ2-7; CDR3nt: TGTGCCAGCAGCCAAGAATTAACAGGATCCTACGAGCAGTACTTC; CDR3aa: CASSQELTGSYEQYF
d_gene: .; abundance: few; v_gene: TRBV27; j_gene: TRBJ2-5; CDR3nt: TGTGCCAGCAGCCTCTTCGGGGAGGCGAAGACCCAGTACTTC; CDR3aa: CASSLFGEAKTQYF
d_gene: .; abundance: many; v_gene: TRBV5-1; j_gene: TRBJ1-2; CDR3nt: TGCGCCAGCAGGAGGGAGCAAGCCACCGATGGCTACACCTTC; CDR3aa: CASRREQATDGYTF
d_gene: .; abundance: many; v_gene: TRBV27; j_gene: TRBJ2-7; CDR3nt: TGTGCCAGCCGCAATATACGGACCTCAGGGACGCACTACGAGCAGTACTTC; CDR3aa: CASRNIRTSGTHYEQYF
d_gene: .; abundance: many; v_gene: TRBV20-1; j_gene: TRBJ2-1; CDR3nt: TGCAGTGTTTTTCGGAATGAGCAGTTCTTC; CDR3aa: CSVFRNEQFF
d_gene: .; abundance: many; v_gene: TRBV4-2; j_gene: TRBJ2-7; CDR3nt: TGTGCCAGCAGCCAAGATAGAGACCCAACCTACGAGCAGTACTTC; CDR3aa: CASSQDRDPTYEQYF
d_gene: .; abundance: many; v_gene: TRBV12-3/TRBV12-4; j_gene: TRBJ2-2; CDR3nt: TGTGCCAGCACCCCCTACACCGGGGAGCTGTTTTTT; CDR3aa: CASTPYTGELFF
d_gene: TRBD1; abundance: .; v_gene: TRBV7-9; j_gene: TRBJ2-7; CDR3nt: TGTGCCAGCAGCTTTCAGGGGGCTTACGAGCAGTACTTC; CDR3aa: CASSFQGAYEQYF
d_gene: .; abundance: many; v_gene: TRBV5-1; j_gene: TRBJ2-1; CDR3nt: TGCGCCAGCAGCCTAACCTCAGGGGTAGGGAACAATGAGCAGTTCTTC; CDR3aa: CASSLTSGVGNNEQFF
d_gene: .; abundance: many; v_gene: TRBV12-3/TRBV12-4; j_gene: TRBJ2-5; CDR3nt: TGTGCCAGCAGTTTAAGGGAGGACAGCGAGACCCAGTACTTC; CDR3aa: CASSLREDSETQYF
d_gene: .; abundance: .; v_gene: TRBV27; j_gene: TRBJ1-5; CDR3nt: TGTGCCAGCAGTCCTGGGACCGCCGATCGGCCCCAGCATTTT; CDR3aa: CASSPGTADRPQHF
d_gene: .; abundance: few; v_gene: TRBV7-9; j_gene: TRBJ2-7; CDR3nt: TGTGCCAGCAGTTCCTTCGACAGGAACTACGAGCAGTACTTC; CDR3aa: CASSSFDRNYEQYF